The 6 T cell receptor beta chains below all came from one sample that was sequenced in a study of blood T cell repertoires in COVID-19. Some clones are missing from TCRdb's copy, which holds only in-frame ones; the method was immunoSEQ multiplex PCR. The table shows nearly 250,000 clones, with about 82% occurring only once. Sequenced: PBMCs or T cells enriched from blood (not recorded which). The receptor source for this set is a woman aged 45-59 years who had recovered from COVID-19.

The chain uses TRBV4-1 and TRBJ2-5; D gene ambiguous. Trimming took off 1 base at V and 4 bases at J, with 10 bases between the two ends. The germline V gene has CDR1 MGHRA and CDR2 YSYEKL. The length of the CDR3 is 14 residues. CDR3 bases: TGCGCCAGCAGCCAAGTCGCTAGTTCAGAGACCCAGTACTTC. Protein product: CASSQVASSETQYF.

This clone was recorded once. The V and J genes are TRBV25-1 and TRBJ1-3, with D hard to call. Trimming shortened V by 4 bases and J by 0 bases, and 4 bases separated the two germline ends. CDR3 length equals 13 residues. The V gene's germline CDR1 is MGHDK and CDR2 SYGVNS. The CDR3 reads CASSVHSGNTIYF. Written as DNA, the CDR3 is TGTGCCAGCAGTGTTCACTCTGGAAACACCATATATTTT.

The chain employs TRBV4-2 and TRBJ1-4, with D maybe TRBD1 (5 bases). This CDR3 region has 15 residues. Germline values: CDR1 LGHNA, CDR2 YNFKEQ. Trimming cost V 5 bases and J 3 bases, with 13 bases left between them. The CDR3 DNA sequence: TGTGCCAGCAGCTCCCAGGGAAAATCTAATGAAAAACTGTTTTTT. Translating it yields CASSSQGKSNEKLFF.

A remark on this clone: This sample also contains other DNA sequences that code for the same CDR3. The J gene is TRBJ2-5, the V gene TRBV18; TRBD1 is a possible D gene (6 bases). Trimming took off 4 bases at V and 2 bases at J, with 8 bases between the two ends. The CDR3 has 13 residues. Germline values: CDR1 KGHSH, CDR2 LQKENI. CDR3 protein: CASSRTAQETQYF. Here the CDR3 DNA reads TGTGCCAGCTCACGGACAGCGCAAGAGACCCAGTACTTC. Variable domain in full (rest from reference TRBV18 and TRBJ2-5): NAGVMQNPRHLVRRRGQEARLRCSPMKGHSHVYWYRQLPEEGLKFMVYLQKENIIDESGMPKERFSAEFPKEGPSILRIQQVVRGDSAAYFCASSRTAQETQYFGPGTRLLVL.

The gene calls are TRBV4-3 and TRBJ1-1, with TRBD1 matching over 9 bases. The CDR3 spans 15 residues. Per the germline V gene, CDR1 is LGHNA and CDR2 is YSLEER. The V segment lost 3 bases and the J segment 4 bases; nucleotides outside the gene matches: 6. CDR3 sequence reads: CASSQQTDRGTEAFF. In DNA form, the CDR3 reads TGCGCCAGCAGCCAGCAAACGGACAGGGGCACTGAAGCTTTCTTT.

The V call is TRBV2, the J call TRBJ2-5; 10 bases line up with TRBD2. Trimming cost V 6 bases and J 1 base; bases outside gene matches: 2. CDR1 and CDR2 (germline): SNHLY, FYNNEI. This CDR3 is built from 14 residues. The CDR3 sequence: CASRASGGQETQYF. Here the CDR3 DNA reads TGTGCCAGCAGAGCTAGCGGGGGCCAAGAGACCCAGTACTTC.